Shown below are 30 T cell receptor beta chains from a single sample sequenced in a study of T cell repertoires in cytomegalovirus infection. Their antigen targets remain unknown. Using its own MiXCR run on the reads, TCRdb lists one record per CDR3 protein. The data contain hundreds of thousands of distinct CDR3 sequences, 31% of them singletons. Sequenced material: cultured CD8+ T cells from PBMCs, taken from culture after CMV antigen stimulation. The origin of the receptors is a human donor in good health (CMV status not recorded). Some clones in this sample may be carry-over from other donors' samples.

The chain is built from TRBV9 and TRBJ2-6; no definite D call. V gave up 1 base and J gave up 3 bases, with 8 bases separating them. The CDR3 runs to 15 residues. From germline, CDR1 is SGDLS and CDR2 YYNGEE. CDR3 coding DNA: TGTGCCAGCAGCGTATTTGGCAGTGGGGCCAACGTCCTGACTTTC. Residues: CASSVFGSGANVLTF.

This chain joins TRBV20-1 and TRBJ2-7, with no clear D. The CDR3 has 11 amino acids. Trimming took 5 bases from V and 0 from J, leaving 5 bases between them. Germline V gene sequence: CDR1 DFQATT, CDR2 SNEGSKA (reference sequence). The CDR3 loop is CSAVRSYEQYV. The DNA of the CDR3 is TGCAGTGCTGTACGCTCCTACGAGCAGTACGTC.

This clonotype was observed a handful of times. The chain has TRBV6-6 and TRBJ2-2; D is unclear. V dropped 2 bases and J dropped 6 bases, with 10 bases sitting between them. The CDR3 is made up of 14 amino acids. Germline values: CDR1 MNHNY, CDR2 SVGAGI (reference sequence). CDR3 amino acids: CASSYVTRPGELFF. The CDR3 DNA is TGTGCCAGCAGTTACGTCACACGGCCCGGGGAGCTGTTTTTT.

In regard to this clonotype: Its ends do not fully match the called genes, so a read error is possible. The V gene is TRBV4-3, the J gene TRBJ2-2, with 9 bases that match TRBD1. This CDR3 is 14 amino acids long. CDR1 and CDR2 (germline): LGHNA, YSLEER. CDR3 coding DNA: TGCGCCAGCAGCCGGACAGGGGACACCGGGGAGCGGTTTTTT. It specifies CASSRTGDTGERFF.

The chain couples TRBV11-3 to TRBJ1-1; the D is unclear. The ends were cut back, 3 bases at V and 4 bases at J, with 9 bases in the middle. From germline, CDR1 is SGHNT and CDR2 YENEEA. The CDR3 length is 13 residues. CDR3 DNA sequence: TGTGCCAGCAGCTTCGCTGTTGGCACTGAAGCTTTCTTT. This encodes CASSFAVGTEAFF.

This clonotype has more than one count but fewer than ten. The chain has TRBV24-1 and TRBJ2-2; TRBD1 might be the D (6 bases). The CDR3 length is 16 residues. The V and J ends lost 0 bases and 0 bases respectively, with 7 bases between them. In germline, CDR1 is KGHDR, CDR2 SFDVKD. CDR3 bases: TGTGCCACCAGTGATTTGACAGGGCCGAACACCGGGGAGCTGTTTTTT. It translates to CATSDLTGPNTGELFF.

With respect to this clonotype: At one end, the junction sequence differs from germline, possibly due to a read error. This chain links TRBV12-3 or TRBV12-4 with TRBJ1-1; D uncertain. The CDR3 has 12 amino acids. CDR3 amino acids: CVSSDMGTEAFF. As DNA, the CDR3 is TGTGTCAGCAGTGACATGGGCACTGAAGCTTTCTTT.

J is TRBJ2-2 and V is TRBV9; D possibly corresponds to TRBD2 (7 bases). The CDR3 loop spans 18 amino acids. The germline gives CDR1 SGDLS, CDR2 YYNGEE. V was shortened by 2 bases and J by 0 bases, with 17 bases between the two germline ends. Here the CDR3 DNA reads TGTGCCAGCAGCGTGGGAAGGGGGGGGGCCCCGAACACCGGGGAGCTGTTTTTT. Amino acids: CASSVGRGGAPNTGELFF.

This clonotype was found a few times. V is TRBV7-2 and J is TRBJ2-4; D is tentatively TRBD1 or TRBD2 (6 bases each). V was clipped by 5 bases and J by 0 bases, with 17 bases between them. Germline V gives CDR1 SGHTA, CDR2 FQGNSA. This CDR3 is 17 amino acids long. The CDR3 DNA is TGTGCCAGCAGCCTAAATGGGGGGCCTTCAGCCAAAAACATTCAGTACTTC. This codes for CASSLNGGPSAKNIQYF.

This clonotype was detected only a few times. The chain uses TRBV23-1 and TRBJ2-3; D gene ambiguous. TRBV23-1 is sorted into the ORF group, with uncertain function. V lost 7 bases, J lost 0 bases, and 17 bases lay in between. This CDR3 contains 16 residues. This chain's CDR3 is CASTPLGDASTDTQYF. For the CDR3, the DNA is TGCGCCAGCACCCCCCTTGGCGATGCTAGCACAGATACGCAGTATTTT.

The chain recombines TRBV4-1 with TRBJ2-2; D call uncertain. The V end was cut by 0 bases, the J end by 4 bases, with 12 bases between. The CDR3 consists of 16 residues. Looked up from germline, CDR1 is MGHRA and CDR2 is YSYEKL. The CDR3 nucleotides are TGCGCCAGCAGCCAAGATGGTAGGCAGACCACCGGGGAGCTGTTTTTT. This sequence encodes CASSQDGRQTTGELFF.

V usage is TRBV20-1 and J usage is TRBJ2-1; 10 positions match TRBD2. Trimming removed 0 bases from V and 6 bases from J; junction bases left unmatched: 5. Germline assignment: CDR1 DFQATT and CDR2 SNEGSKA (reference sequence). The CDR3 runs 15 residues. The CDR3 is CSARDEVAGGNEQFF. The CDR3 DNA reads TGCAGTGCTAGAGATGAGGTAGCGGGGGGCAATGAGCAGTTCTTC.

Many counts were recorded for this clonotype. This chain's CDR3 is CASRDSLPEATNTEAFF. In nucleotides, the CDR3 is TGTGCCAGCAGGGACAGCCTCCCCGAAGCCACTAACACTGAAGCTTTCTTT. This chain joins TRBV10-3 and TRBJ1-1, with 7 bases fitting TRBD1. Germline V gene sequence: CDR1 ENHRY, CDR2 SYGVKD. V lost 10 bases and J lost 2; bases outside the gene matches: 19. CDR3 size: 17 residues.

This clonotype was observed a handful of times. This chain uses TRBV29-1 with TRBJ2-2, with 8 bases matching TRBD2. The CDR3 runs to 14 residues. The V and J ends lost 8 bases and 5 bases, in that order; junction bases with no gene match: 10. Germline values: CDR1 SQVTM, CDR2 ANQGSEA. The CDR3: CSIFPGGETGELFF. The CDR3 DNA follows: TGCAGCATTTTCCCGGGGGGGGAGACCGGGGAGCTGTTTTTT.

This clonotype was observed a handful of times. This chain links TRBV6-5 with TRBJ1-1, with D perhaps TRBD1 (6 bases). Trimming removed 6 bases at V and 1 base at J, with 21 bases between. Germline CDR1 reads MNHEY; CDR2 reads SVGAGI. There are 17 residues in the CDR3. The CDR3, as DNA: TGTGCCAGCAGCTTTTCCCTGCCCGGGGGCAGGAACACTGAAGCTTTCTTT. It encodes CASSFSLPGGRNTEAFF.

This chain joins TRBV7-6 and TRBJ2-7; TRBD2 might be the D (6 bases). Trimming pared 5 bases from V and 4 bases from J, leaving 12 bases between. Germline loops: CDR1 SGHVS, CDR2 FNYEAQ. The CDR3 sequence is 13 residues long. CDR3 region: CASSPKGLYEQYF. In DNA form, the CDR3 reads TGTGCCAGCAGCCCCAAGGGACTGTACGAGCAGTACTTC.

J is TRBJ2-1 and V is TRBV7-3; D is perhaps TRBD1 (5 bases). The germline V gene has CDR1 SGHTA and CDR2 FQGTGA. The CDR3 is 15 amino acids. Trimming took off 0 bases at V and 3 bases at J, with 9 bases between the two ends. CDR3 sequence: CASSLTQALYNEQFF. CDR3 nucleotides: TGTGCCAGCAGCTTAACACAGGCCCTCTACAATGAGCAGTTCTTC.

Many counts were recorded for this clonotype. The J gene is TRBJ2-5, the V gene TRBV7-9; 7 bases are a match to TRBD1. The CDR3 contains 16 residues. Per germline, CDR1 SEHNR and CDR2 FQNEAQ (reference sequence). Trimming at V came to 1 base and at J to 1 base, leaving 6 bases not matched to a gene. In DNA, the CDR3 is TGTGCCAGCAGCTTAGGGTGGGACAGAACCCAAGAGACCCAGTACTTC. Protein: CASSLGWDRTQETQYF.

The chain has TRBV20-1 and TRBJ2-7; unclear D gene. Germline V gives CDR1 DFQATT, CDR2 SNEGSKA (reference sequence). V lost 6 bases, J lost 2 bases, and 14 bases lay in between. The length of the CDR3 is 13 residues. The CDR3 here is CSANPTVTYEQYF. CDR3 DNA sequence: TGCAGTGCCAACCCGACGGTGACCTACGAGCAGTACTTC.

V gene TRBV6-6 combines with J gene TRBJ2-7, with TRBD1 as a possible D gene (5 bases). Trimming left V 3 bases short and J 1 base short, with 13 bases between. CDR1 is MNHNY, CDR2 SVGAGI, per germline (reference sequence). The CDR3 has 15 residues. The CDR3 DNA follows: TGTGCCAGCAGTTATCAGGGTACTTTGTCCTACGAGCAGTACTTC. Amino acids: CASSYQGTLSYEQYF.

The V call is TRBV20-1, the J call TRBJ1-1, with TRBD1 matching over 7 bases. V trimming: 5 bases; J trimming: 7 bases; junction bases outside the gene matches: 10. Germline values: CDR1 DFQATT, CDR2 SNEGSKA (reference sequence). The CDR3 is 13 amino acids. The CDR3 reads CSARPRDSYEAFF. CDR3 nucleotide sequence: TGCAGTGCTCGCCCCCGGGACAGCTATGAAGCTTTCTTT.

This clonotype occurred many times. The rearrangement uses TRBV19 and TRBJ2-1, with a weak D call TRBD1 (6 bases). The CDR3 extends over 15 amino acids. From germline, CDR1 is LNHDA and CDR2 SQIVND (reference sequence). Trimming shortened V by 9 bases and J by 0 bases, and 15 bases separated the two germline ends. DNA of the CDR3: TGTGCCAGCAGCCCCGACAGGAGCTCCTACAATGAGCAGTTCTTC. Protein: CASSPDRSSYNEQFF.

The chain recombines TRBV15 with TRBJ2-1; unclear D gene. The CDR3 loop spans 13 amino acids. The V end lost 2 bases, the J end lost 9 bases, and 11 bases lay between the germline ends. The germline V gene encodes CDR1 LNHNV and CDR2 YYDKDF (reference sequence). CDR3 in DNA: TGTGCCACCAGCAGAACCCCCGCAGCTGAGCAGTTCTTC. Protein product: CATSRTPAAEQFF.

This chain links TRBV9 with TRBJ2-3; no firm D call. Germline assignment: CDR1 SGDLS and CDR2 YYNGEE. The CDR3 is made up of 14 amino acids. V shed 2 bases and J shed 4 bases, with 11 bases lying between them. The CDR3 DNA is TGTGCCAGCAGCGTTTCCACGCCGGCAGATACGCAGTATTTT. The encoded protein is CASSVSTPADTQYF.

A few counts support this clonotype. The rearrangement links TRBV6-1 to TRBJ2-7; possible D gene TRBD2, 5 bases. Deletions cut 0 bases from V and 6 bases from J, with 12 bases between. The CDR3 contains 14 residues. Germline values: CDR1 MNHNS, CDR2 SASEGT. In nucleotides, the CDR3 is TGTGCCAGCAGTGAAGCCCCCCACAGCGGCGAGCAGTACGTC. This gives the protein CASSEAPHSGEQYV.

J is TRBJ2-1 and V is TRBV4-3; D not resolved. CDR1 is LGHNA and CDR2 is YSLEER in the germline V gene. V lost 0 bases and J lost 7, with 10 bases in between. This CDR3 comprises 14 residues. CDR3 sequence: CASSQDYGRNEQFF. CDR3 coding DNA: TGCGCCAGCAGCCAAGATTACGGACGGAATGAGCAGTTCTTC.

J is TRBJ2-5 and V is TRBV4-1; weak D call: TRBD2 (6 bases). This CDR3 region has 15 residues. With 1 base removed from V and 4 bases from J, the gap between germline ends came to 13 bases. Germline CDR1 is MGHRA and CDR2 is YSYEKL. CDR3: CASSQARGSGETQYF. The CDR3 DNA reads TGCGCCAGCAGCCAAGCTCGGGGGTCGGGAGAGACCCAGTACTTC.

The chain joins TRBV6-2 or TRBV6-3 to TRBJ2-7; 7 nucleotides match TRBD2. With 2 bases clipped from V and 3 bases from J, the junction kept 1 base outside the gene matches. The V gene's germline CDR1 is MNHEY and CDR2 SVGEGT. The CDR3 has 13 amino acids. The CDR3 DNA sequence: TGTGCCAGCAGTTACGGGACTATCTACGAGCAGTACGTC. As protein: CASSYGTIYEQYV.

V gene TRBV29-1 combines with J gene TRBJ1-1, with D uncertain. The CDR3 totals 11 residues. The germline V gene encodes CDR1 SQVTM and CDR2 ANQGSEA. The germline V and J ends were trimmed by 3 bases and 6 bases, with 8 bases remaining between them. DNA of the CDR3: TGCAGCGTTGAGAGGGTATCTGAAGCTTTCTTT. Translating it yields CSVERVSEAFF. Full variable domain (remainder filled in from reference TRBV29-1 and TRBJ1-1): SAVISQKPSRDICQRGTSLTIQCQVDSQVTMMFWYRQQPGQSLTLIATANQGSEATYESGFVIDKFPISRPNLTFSTLTVSNMSPEDSSIYLCSVERVSEAFFGQGTRLTVV.

The V gene is TRBV5-1, the J gene TRBJ2-3; 8 nucleotides agree with TRBD2. After removal of 0 bases from V and 2 bases from J, the junction contained 8 bases not matched to a gene. The germline gives CDR1 SGHRS, CDR2 YFSETQ. The CDR3 loop spans 17 amino acids. The CDR3 sequence is CASSLEAAGVLTDTQYF. CDR3 nucleotide sequence: TGCGCCAGCAGCTTGGAGGCAGCGGGGGTACTCACAGATACGCAGTATTTT.